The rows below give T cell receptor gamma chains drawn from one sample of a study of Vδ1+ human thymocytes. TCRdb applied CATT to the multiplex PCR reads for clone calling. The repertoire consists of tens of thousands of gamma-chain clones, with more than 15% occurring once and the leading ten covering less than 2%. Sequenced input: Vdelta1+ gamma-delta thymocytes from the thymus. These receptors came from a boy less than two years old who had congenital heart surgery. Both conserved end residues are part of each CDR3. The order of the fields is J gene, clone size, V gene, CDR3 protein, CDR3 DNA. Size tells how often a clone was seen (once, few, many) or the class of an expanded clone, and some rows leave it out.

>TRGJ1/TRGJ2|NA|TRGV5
CATWDRRVKLF
TGTGCCACCTGGGACAGGCGAGTGAAACTCTTT
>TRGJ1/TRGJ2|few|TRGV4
CATWDIRLREKLF
TGTGCCACCTGGGATATACGTCTGCGGGAGAAACTCTTT
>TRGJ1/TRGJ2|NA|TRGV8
CATWDRSYYKKLF
TGTGCCACCTGGGATAGAAGCTATTATAAGAAACTCTTT
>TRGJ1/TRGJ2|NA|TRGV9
CASWEAHYYKKLF
TGTGCCTCGTGGGAGGCTCATTATTATAAGAAACTCTTT
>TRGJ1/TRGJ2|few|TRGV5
CATWDGYYYKKLF
TGTGCCACCTGGGACGGTTATTATTATAAGAAACTCTTT
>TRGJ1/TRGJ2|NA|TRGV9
CALWEVRVTYYKKLF
TGTGCCTTGTGGGAGGTGCGGGTTACCTATTATAAGAAACTCTTT
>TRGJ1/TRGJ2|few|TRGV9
CALWEGARFRKKLF
TGTGCCTTGTGGGAGGGTGCGCGTTTTCGTAAGAAGCTCTTT
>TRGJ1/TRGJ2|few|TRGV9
CALWEVGGSYKKLF
TGTGCCTTGTGGGAGGTGGGTGGGAGTTATAAGAAACTCTTT
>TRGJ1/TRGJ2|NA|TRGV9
CALWEWYKKLF
TGTGCCTTGTGGGAATGGTATAAGAAACTCTTT
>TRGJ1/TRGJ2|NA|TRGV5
CATWDPSRYGKLF
TGTGCCACCTGGGACCCGTCCCGGTATGGGAAACTCTTT
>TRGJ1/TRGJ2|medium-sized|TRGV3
CATWDRFYYKKLF
TGTGCCACCTGGGACAGGTTTTATTATAAGAAACTCTTT
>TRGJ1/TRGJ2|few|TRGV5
CATWDLYYKKLF
TGTGCCACCTGGGACTTGTATTATAAGAAACTCTTT
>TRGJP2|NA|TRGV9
CALWDLVDYKWIKTF
TGTGCCTTGTGGGATCTCGTCGACTATAAATGGATCAAGACGTTT
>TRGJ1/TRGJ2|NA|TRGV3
CATWDRQEYYKKLF
TGTGCCACCTGGGACCGCCAGGAGTATTATAAGAAACTCTTT
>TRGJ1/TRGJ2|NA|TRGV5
CATWDKNYKKLF
TGTGCCACCTGGGACAAGAATTATAAGAAACTCTTT
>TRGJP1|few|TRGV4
CATWDGPYTTGWFKIF
TGTGCCACCTGGGATGGGCCATATACCACTGGTTGGTTCAAGATATTT
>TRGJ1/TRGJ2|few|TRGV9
CALWEVRAYKKLF
TGTGCCTTGTGGGAGGTTCGGGCGTATAAGAAACTCTTT
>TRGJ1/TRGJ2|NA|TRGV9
CALWEVGRYKKLF
TGTGCCTTGTGGGAGGTGGGGCGGTATAAGAAACTCTTT
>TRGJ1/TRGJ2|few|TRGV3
CATWDRRSYKKLF
TGTGCCACCTGGGACAGGCGTAGTTATAAGAAACTCTTT
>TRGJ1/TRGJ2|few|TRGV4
CATWDGEKYKKLF
TGTGCCACCTGGGATGGAGAAAAATATAAGAAACTCTTT
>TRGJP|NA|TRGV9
CALWEAQEELRKKIKVF
TGTGCCTTGTGGGAGGCCCAGGAAGAGTTGCGCAAAAAAATCAAGGTATTT
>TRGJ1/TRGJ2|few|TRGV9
CALWEPAYYKKLF
TGTGCCTTGTGGGAGCCTGCATATTATAAGAAACTCTTT
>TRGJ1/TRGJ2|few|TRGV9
CALWVPYYKKLF
TGTGCCTTGTGGGTTCCTTATTATAAGAAACTCTTT